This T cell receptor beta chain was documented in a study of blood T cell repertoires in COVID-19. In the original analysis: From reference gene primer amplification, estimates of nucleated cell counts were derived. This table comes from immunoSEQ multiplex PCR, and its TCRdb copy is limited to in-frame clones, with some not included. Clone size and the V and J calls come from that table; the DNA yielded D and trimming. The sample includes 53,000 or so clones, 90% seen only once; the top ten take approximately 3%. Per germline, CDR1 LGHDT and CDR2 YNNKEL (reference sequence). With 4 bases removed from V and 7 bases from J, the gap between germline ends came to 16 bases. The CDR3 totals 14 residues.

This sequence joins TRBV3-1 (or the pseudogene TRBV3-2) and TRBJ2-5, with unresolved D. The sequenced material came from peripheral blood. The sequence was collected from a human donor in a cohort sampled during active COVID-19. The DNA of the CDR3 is TGTGCCAGCAGCCCTGCGACTCCAGTGGGGACCCAGTACTTC. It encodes CASSPATPVGTQYF.